Below are 26 T cell receptor beta chains sequenced from a single sample in a study of blood T cell repertoires in COVID-19 (dated by TCRdb to 2020 to 2021). Library preparation used the immunoSEQ multiplex PCR assay. Not all clones reach the TCRdb copy of this immuneACCESS table, which keeps in-frame sequences only. Checked studies attribute under half of the gap to unresolved V genes and leave the rest unexplained. For this sample there are tens of thousands of clones; roughly 85% appear just once. Of the sample, approximately 3.4% is held by the ten largest clones. The sequencing sample was made of peripheral blood. These receptors all come from a man in his sixties with acute or convalescent COVID-19.

V gene TRBV27 combines with J gene TRBJ2-7, with TRBD2 matching over 9 bases. V shed 5 bases and J 5 bases; nucleotides not matched to a gene: 10. CDR3 size: 15 residues. Germline CDR1 is MNHEY and CDR2 is SMNVEV (reference sequence). The CDR3, as DNA: TGTGCCAGCAGTCAAACCGGGACTAGCAGCCACGAGCAGTACTTC. This encodes CASSQTGTSSHEQYF.

V usage is TRBV28 and J usage is TRBJ1-1, with D possibly being TRBD1 (5 bases). There are 15 residues in the CDR3. V was pared by 3 bases and J by 4 bases, with 15 bases between. Germline lookup yields CDR1 MDHEN and CDR2 SYDVKM. CDR3 bases: TGTGCCAGCAGTTTCGCAGGGATAGTCGGCACTGAAGCTTTCTTT. Translating gives CASSFAGIVGTEAFF. Based on the CDR3 plus reference TRBV28 and TRBJ1-1, the full variable domain is DVKVTQSSRYLVKRTGEKVFLECVQDMDHENMFWYRQDPGLGLRLIYFSYDVKMKEKGDIPEGYSVSREKKERFSLILESASTNQTSMYLCASSFAGIVGTEAFFGQGTRLTVV.

The rearrangement uses TRBV9 and TRBJ2-1; D may be TRBD2 (6 bases). Trimming left V 1 base short and J 8 bases short, with 13 bases between. Germline V gene lookup returns CDR1 SGDLS and CDR2 YYNGEE. This CDR3 comprises 14 residues. CDR3 sequence reads: CASSVWGSGDEQFF. The CDR3 DNA reads TGTGCCAGCAGCGTATGGGGTAGCGGTGATGAGCAGTTCTTC.

The chain has TRBV6-6 and TRBJ2-5; D perhaps matches TRBD2 (5 bases). Deletions cut 6 bases from V and 3 bases from J, with 11 bases between. The CDR3 sequence is 13 residues long. Per the germline V gene, CDR1 is MNHNY and CDR2 is SVGAGI (reference sequence). Here the CDR3 DNA reads TGTGCCAGCAGCCCCGGACTGGAAGAGACCCAGTACTTC. Amino acid sequence: CASSPGLEETQYF.

In this sample, this clone turned up once. The genes are TRBV28 and TRBJ2-7; D may be TRBD1 (6 bases). This CDR3 is built from 15 residues. V was clipped by 11 bases and J by 6 bases, with 26 bases between them. Germline loops: CDR1 MDHEN, CDR2 SYDVKM. DNA for the CDR3: TGTGCCGTCGAGACAGGTCTACCGTTAGTGGGCGAGCAGTACTTC. This sequence encodes CAVETGLPLVGEQYF. The full variable domain, in which reference TRBV28 and TRBJ2-7 provide the parts outside the CDR3, is DVKVTQSSRYLVKRTGEKVFLECVQDMDHENMFWYRQDPGLGLRLIYFSYDVKMKEKGDIPEGYSVSREKKERFSLILESASTNQTSMYLCAVETGLPLVGEQYFGPGTRLTVT.

This chain links TRBV18 with TRBJ1-1; D call uncertain. The V gene lost 3 bases and the J gene lost 4 bases, with 15 bases spanning the gap. This CDR3 is 15 amino acids long. CDR1 is KGHSH and CDR2 is LQKENI in the germline V gene. The CDR3 DNA sequence: TGTGCCAGCTCACCGCGAGTGGAGGGATCCACTGAAGCTTTCTTT. Its translation: CASSPRVEGSTEAFF.

This clone was observed a handful of times. The chain links TRBV5-6 to TRBJ2-1; possibly TRBD1 for D (6 bases). Germline values: CDR1 SGHDT, CDR2 YYEEEE. The V end was cut by 1 base, the J end by 5 bases, with 7 bases between. This CDR3 has 13 residues. The CDR3 spells CASSLSGDNEQFF. As DNA, the CDR3 is TGTGCCAGCAGCTTGTCAGGGGACAATGAGCAGTTCTTC.

This clone was picked up a small number of times. V and J are TRBV2 and TRBJ2-5; D unclear. Germline-derived CDR1 and CDR2 are SNHLY and FYNNEI. The CDR3 spans 12 residues. The V end lost 6 bases, the J end lost 0 bases, and 5 bases lay between the germline ends. CDR3 bases: TGTGCCAGCAGCGAGTACCAAGAGACCCAGTACTTC. Translated, it gives CASSEYQETQYF.

The chain carries TRBV27 and TRBJ2-5, with 13 positions matching TRBD2. V dropped 5 bases and J dropped 4; count of bases not matched to a gene: 10. The CDR3 has 17 residues. From germline, CDR1 is MNHEY and CDR2 SMNVEV (reference sequence). Written as DNA, the CDR3 is TGTGCCAGCAGTGCCCAACCGGGACTAGCGGGAAGAGAGACCCAGTACTTC. This codes for CASSAQPGLAGRETQYF.

The chain uses TRBV20-1 and TRBJ1-2; 8 positions agree with TRBD1. The trim removed 5 bases at V and 10 bases at J, leaving 6 bases unmatched. The CDR3 length is 11 residues. In germline, CDR1 is DFQATT, CDR2 SNEGSKA (reference sequence). The CDR3 region has the DNA TGCAGTGCTCTAGGACAGGGAAACTACACCTTC. Translated: CSALGQGNYTF.

The chain joins TRBV18 to TRBJ1-2, with 10 nucleotides matching TRBD1. The germline CDR1 and CDR2 sequences are KGHSH and LQKENI. This CDR3 is built from 14 residues. Trimming cost V 3 bases and J 3 bases; bases outside gene matches: 1. The CDR3 protein is CASSPGTGDYGYTF. The CDR3 bases are TGTGCCAGCTCACCTGGGACAGGGGACTATGGCTACACCTTC.

V gene TRBV6-6 combines with J gene TRBJ1-1, with a possible D match to TRBD1 (6 bases). V was clipped by 6 bases and J by 4 bases, with 18 bases between them. The CDR3 length is 15 residues. CDR1 is MNHNY and CDR2 is SVGAGI in the germline V gene (reference sequence). For the CDR3, the DNA is TGTGCCAGCAGGGACCCCCAGGGGAGAGCCACTGAAGCTTTCTTT. Translation: CASRDPQGRATEAFF.

The rearrangement uses TRBV11-2 and TRBJ2-4, with TRBD1 matching 10 bases. This CDR3 contains 14 residues. The V and J ends lost 0 bases and 8 bases, in that order; junction bases with no gene match: 1. Germline CDR1 is SGHAT and CDR2 is FQNNGV. The CDR3 is CASSLEGTGDIQYF. In nucleotides, the CDR3 is TGTGCCAGCAGCTTAGAGGGGACAGGGGACATTCAGTACTTC.

V usage is TRBV28 and J usage is TRBJ1-3, with D uncertain. Germline V gene data show CDR1 as MDHEN and CDR2 as SYDVKM. The CDR3 length is 16 residues. V was pared by 7 bases and J by 1 base, with 17 bases between. The CDR3 nucleotides read TGTGCCAGCATCCCCGGGGAGACCCTATCTGGAAACACCATATATTTT. This codes for CASIPGETLSGNTIYF.

The chain is built from TRBV19 and TRBJ2-2; 10 nucleotides agree with TRBD2. This CDR3 has 17 amino acids. Per the germline V gene, CDR1 is LNHDA and CDR2 is SQIVND (reference sequence). With V trimmed by 1 base and J by 5 bases, 7 bases remained unmatched. CDR3 nucleotides: TGTGCCAGTAGTATAGCTCTAGCGGGAGTTTCGACCGGGGAGCTGTTTTTT. Translation gives CASSIALAGVSTGELFF.

Written as DNA, the CDR3 is TGTGCCAGTAGTCCTCAGGGCCTAGGGGGCAATCAGCCCCAGCATTTT. This gives the protein CASSPQGLGGNQPQHF. This chain joins TRBV19 and TRBJ1-5, with D possibly being TRBD1 (5 bases). The V and J ends lost 5 bases and 2 bases respectively, with 16 bases between them. Germline assignment: CDR1 LNHDA and CDR2 SQIVND (reference sequence). This CDR3 has 16 residues.

The chain is built from TRBV13 and TRBJ1-6; 9 bases are shared with TRBD1. The V and J ends lost 4 bases and 1 base, in that order; junction bases with no gene match: 5. CDR1 is PRHDT and CDR2 is FYEKMQ in the germline V gene (reference sequence). This CDR3 is 17 amino acids long. The CDR3: CASSSYRGRSYNSPLHF. The CDR3 region has the DNA TGTGCCAGCAGCTCCTACAGGGGGCGATCCTATAATTCACCCCTCCACTTT.

The chain combines TRBV9 with TRBJ2-1; possibly TRBD2 for D (6 bases). Trimming cost V 4 bases and J 0 bases, with 14 bases left between them. The CDR3 is made up of 16 amino acids. Germline lookup yields CDR1 SGDLS and CDR2 YYNGEE. CDR3 sequence (DNA): TGTGCCAGCAGCCCCTCGGCGGGACTCTCCTACAATGAGCAGTTCTTC. Its translation: CASSPSAGLSYNEQFF.

This clone was counted between two and nine times. The chain uses TRBV11-2 and TRBJ2-7; 8 nucleotides line up with TRBD1. Germline CDR1 SGHAT, CDR2 FQNNGV. This CDR3 contains 15 residues. J was trimmed by 3 bases and V by 3 bases; bases with no gene match: 7. DNA for the CDR3: TGTGCCAGCAGCTTTCCCCGGGACAGGAACTACGAGCAGTACTTC. This encodes CASSFPRDRNYEQYF.

There are a few counts of this clone. This chain uses TRBV28 with TRBJ2-3, with TRBD2 as a possible D gene (6 bases). From germline, CDR1 is MDHEN and CDR2 SYDVKM. The CDR3 covers 13 residues. Trimming removed 11 bases at V and 2 bases at J, with 14 bases between. Here the CDR3 reads CAHRLGPTDTQYF. The CDR3 DNA reads TGTGCCCACAGACTAGGTCCCACAGATACGCAGTATTTT.

The gene calls are TRBV7-2 and TRBJ2-2; tentative D call: TRBD1 (7 bases). Trimming took 5 bases from V and 5 from J, leaving 9 bases between them. Per germline, CDR1 SGHTA and CDR2 FQGNSA. This CDR3 contains 13 residues. CDR3 in DNA: TGTGCCAGCAGCCCAGGGGGGACCGGGGAGCTGTTTTTT. It is translated as CASSPGGTGELFF.

V usage is TRBV5-1 and J usage is TRBJ1-2; tentatively, D is TRBD1 (5 bases). CDR1 and CDR2 from the germline V gene are SGHRS and YFSETQ. V was trimmed by 4 bases and J by 2 bases, leaving 12 bases between them. The CDR3 contains 14 residues. DNA of the CDR3: TGCGCCAGCAGCCCGGGGGGACGGAACTATGGCTACACCTTC. Amino acids: CASSPGGRNYGYTF.

V is TRBV27 and J is TRBJ2-7, with 7 bases identical to TRBD2. The CDR3 totals 13 residues. CDR1 is MNHEY and CDR2 is SMNVEV in the germline V gene (reference sequence). The V segment lost 5 bases and the J segment 3 bases; nucleotides outside the gene matches: 4. The DNA of the CDR3 is TGTGCCAGCAGTAGGGAGCGGGACTACGAGCAGTACTTC. This gives the protein CASSRERDYEQYF.

The J gene is TRBJ1-4, the V gene TRBV28; maybe TRBD1 (6 bases). Germline CDR1 is MDHEN and CDR2 is SYDVKM. Trimming removed 4 bases from V and 8 bases from J, with 14 bases in between. This CDR3 is 14 amino acids long. The CDR3 loop is CASSSTGQGEKLFF. The CDR3 nucleotides read TGTGCCAGCAGTTCCACAGGGCAAGGGGAAAAACTGTTTTTT.

The chain combines TRBV2 with TRBJ2-1; D is perhaps TRBD2 (5 bases). Germline loops: CDR1 SNHLY, CDR2 FYNNEI. The germline V and J ends were trimmed by 0 bases and 7 bases, with 7 bases remaining between them. The CDR3 is 13 amino acids. CDR3 sequence reads: CASSEASGNEQFF. CDR3 bases: TGTGCCAGCAGTGAAGCGTCGGGGAATGAGCAGTTCTTC.

This chain uses TRBV4-2 with TRBJ2-1, with 13 bases identical to TRBD2. V lost 1 base, J lost 6 bases, and 6 bases stayed unmatched. CDR1 is LGHNA, CDR2 YNFKEQ, per germline. The CDR3 contains 17 residues. The CDR3 loop is CASSQASGLAGSNEQFF. As DNA, the CDR3 is TGTGCCAGCAGCCAAGCCTCGGGACTAGCGGGGTCCAATGAGCAGTTCTTC.